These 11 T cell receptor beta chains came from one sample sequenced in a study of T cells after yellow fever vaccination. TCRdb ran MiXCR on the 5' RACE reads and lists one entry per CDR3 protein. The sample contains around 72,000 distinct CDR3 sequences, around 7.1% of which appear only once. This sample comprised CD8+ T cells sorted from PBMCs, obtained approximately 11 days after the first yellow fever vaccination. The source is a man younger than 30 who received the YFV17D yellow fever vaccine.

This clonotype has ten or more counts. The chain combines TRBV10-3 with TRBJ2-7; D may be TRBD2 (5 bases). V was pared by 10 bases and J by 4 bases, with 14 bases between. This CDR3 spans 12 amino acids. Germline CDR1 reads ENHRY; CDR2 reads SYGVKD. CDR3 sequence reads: CATTGGGYEQYV. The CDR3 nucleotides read TGTGCCACCACCGGCGGAGGTTACGAGCAGTACGTC.

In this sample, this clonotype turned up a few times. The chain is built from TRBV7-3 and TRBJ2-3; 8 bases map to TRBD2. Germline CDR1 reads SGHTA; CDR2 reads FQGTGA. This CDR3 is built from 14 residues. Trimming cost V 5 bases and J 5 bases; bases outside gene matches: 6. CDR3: CASSPGGGGDTQYF. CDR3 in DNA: TGTGCCAGCAGCCCCGGGGGGGGTGGAGATACGCAGTATTTT.

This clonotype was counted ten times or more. Here the CDR3 DNA reads TGCAGTGAAAAGGGGGGGAGCTCCTACGAGCAGTACGTC. This encodes CSEKGGSSYEQYV. The V and J genes are TRBV20-1 and TRBJ2-7; TRBD2 is a possible D gene (7 bases). The CDR3 extends over 13 amino acids. Per the germline V gene, CDR1 is DFQATT and CDR2 is SNEGSKA (reference sequence). Trimming removed 7 bases from V and 0 bases from J, with 13 bases in between.

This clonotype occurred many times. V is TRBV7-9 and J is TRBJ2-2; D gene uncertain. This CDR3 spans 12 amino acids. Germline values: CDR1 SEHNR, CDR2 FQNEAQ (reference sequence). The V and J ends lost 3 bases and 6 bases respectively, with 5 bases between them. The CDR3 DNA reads TGTGCCAGCAGCTTGTCGGCCGGGGAGCTGTTTTTT. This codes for CASSLSAGELFF.

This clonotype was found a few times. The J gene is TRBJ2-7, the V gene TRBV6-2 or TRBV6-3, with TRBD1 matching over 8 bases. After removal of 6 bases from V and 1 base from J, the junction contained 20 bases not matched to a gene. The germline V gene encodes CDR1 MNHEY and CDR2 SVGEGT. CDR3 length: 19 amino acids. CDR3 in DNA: TGTGCCAGCAGCCAACTCGGACAGGGAGAATTGTTAGGTTCCTACGAGCAGTACGTC. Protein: CASSQLGQGELLGSYEQYV.

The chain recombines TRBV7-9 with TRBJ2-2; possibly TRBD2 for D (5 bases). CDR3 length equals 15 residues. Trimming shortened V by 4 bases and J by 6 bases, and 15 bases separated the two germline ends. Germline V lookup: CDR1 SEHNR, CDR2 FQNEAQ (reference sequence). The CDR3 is CASSSLGPEAGELFF. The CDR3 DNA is TGTGCCAGCAGCTCCTTGGGCCCGGAGGCCGGGGAGCTGTTTTTT.

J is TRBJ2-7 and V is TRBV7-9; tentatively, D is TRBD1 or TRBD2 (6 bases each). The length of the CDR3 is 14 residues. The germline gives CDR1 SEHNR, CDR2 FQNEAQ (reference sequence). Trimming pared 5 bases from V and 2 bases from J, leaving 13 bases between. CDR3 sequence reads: CASSPRGEAYEQYF. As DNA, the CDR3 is TGTGCCAGCAGCCCTAGGGGGGAGGCCTACGAGCAGTACTTC.

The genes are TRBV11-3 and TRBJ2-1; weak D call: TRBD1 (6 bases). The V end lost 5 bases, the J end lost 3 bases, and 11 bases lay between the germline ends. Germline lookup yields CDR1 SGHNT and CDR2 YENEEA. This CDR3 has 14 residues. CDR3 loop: CASSMGQHYNEQFF. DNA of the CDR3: TGTGCCAGCAGCATGGGACAACACTACAATGAGCAGTTCTTC.

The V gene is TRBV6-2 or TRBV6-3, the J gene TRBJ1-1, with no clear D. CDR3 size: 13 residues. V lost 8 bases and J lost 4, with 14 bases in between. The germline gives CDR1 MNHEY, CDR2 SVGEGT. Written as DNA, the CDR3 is TGTGCCAGCTCGGAAAGTTGGGGCACTGAAGCTTTCTTT. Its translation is CASSESWGTEAFF.

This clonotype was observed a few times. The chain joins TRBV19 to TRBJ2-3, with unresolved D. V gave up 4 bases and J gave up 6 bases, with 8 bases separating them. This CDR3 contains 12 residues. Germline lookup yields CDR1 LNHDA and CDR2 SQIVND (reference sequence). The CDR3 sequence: CASSTSPDTQYF. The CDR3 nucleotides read TGTGCCAGTAGTACCTCTCCGGATACGCAGTATTTT.

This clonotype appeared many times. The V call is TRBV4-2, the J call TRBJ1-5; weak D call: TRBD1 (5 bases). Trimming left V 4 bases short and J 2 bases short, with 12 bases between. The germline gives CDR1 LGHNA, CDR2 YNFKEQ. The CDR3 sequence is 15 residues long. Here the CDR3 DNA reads TGTGCCAGCAGCCTGGGACCTTCCGGCAATCAGCCCCAGCATTTT. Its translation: CASSLGPSGNQPQHF.